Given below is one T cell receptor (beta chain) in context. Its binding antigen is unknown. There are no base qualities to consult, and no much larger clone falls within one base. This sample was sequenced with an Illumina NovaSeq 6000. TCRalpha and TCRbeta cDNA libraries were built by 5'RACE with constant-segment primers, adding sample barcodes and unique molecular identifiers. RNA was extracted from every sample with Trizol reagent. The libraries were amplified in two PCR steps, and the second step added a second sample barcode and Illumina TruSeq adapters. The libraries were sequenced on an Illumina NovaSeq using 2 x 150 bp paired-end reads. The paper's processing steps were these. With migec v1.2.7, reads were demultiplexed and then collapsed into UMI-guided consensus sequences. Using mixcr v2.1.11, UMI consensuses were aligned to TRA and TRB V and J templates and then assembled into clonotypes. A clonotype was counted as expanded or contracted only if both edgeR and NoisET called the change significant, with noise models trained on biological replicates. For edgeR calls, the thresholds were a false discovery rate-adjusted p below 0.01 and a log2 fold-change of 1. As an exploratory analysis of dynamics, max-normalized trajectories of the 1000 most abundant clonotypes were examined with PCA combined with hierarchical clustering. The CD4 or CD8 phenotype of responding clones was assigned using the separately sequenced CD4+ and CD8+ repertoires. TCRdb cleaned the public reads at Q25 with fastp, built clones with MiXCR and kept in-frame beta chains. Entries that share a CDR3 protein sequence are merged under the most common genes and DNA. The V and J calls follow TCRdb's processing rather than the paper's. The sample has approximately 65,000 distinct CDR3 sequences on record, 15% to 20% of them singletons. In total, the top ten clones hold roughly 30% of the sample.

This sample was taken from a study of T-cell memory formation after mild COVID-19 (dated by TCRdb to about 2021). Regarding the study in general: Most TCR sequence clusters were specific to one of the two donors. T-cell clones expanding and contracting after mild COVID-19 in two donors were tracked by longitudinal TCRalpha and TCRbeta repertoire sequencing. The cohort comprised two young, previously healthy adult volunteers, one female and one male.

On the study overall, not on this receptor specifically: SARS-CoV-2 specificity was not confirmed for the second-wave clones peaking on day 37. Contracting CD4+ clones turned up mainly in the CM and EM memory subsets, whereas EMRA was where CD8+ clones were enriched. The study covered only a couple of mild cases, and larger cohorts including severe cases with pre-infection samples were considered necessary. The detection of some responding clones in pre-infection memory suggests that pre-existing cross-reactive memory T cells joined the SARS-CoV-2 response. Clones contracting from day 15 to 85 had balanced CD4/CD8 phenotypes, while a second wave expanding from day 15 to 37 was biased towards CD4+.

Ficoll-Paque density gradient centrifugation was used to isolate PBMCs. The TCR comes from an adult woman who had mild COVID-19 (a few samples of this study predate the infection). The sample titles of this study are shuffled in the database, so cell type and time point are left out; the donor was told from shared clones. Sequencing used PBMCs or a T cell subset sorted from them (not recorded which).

The sequenced DNA: TGTGCCAGCAGCCAAGGAGCTAGCGGGCCCTCCTACGAGCAGTACTTC. This codes for CASSQGASGPSYEQYF. The rearrangement joined TRBV14 to TRBJ2-7; TRBD2 agrees with 8 junctional bases. Trimming removed 1 base from V and 0 bases from J; the gene matches leave 5 bases unexplained. The germline V gene provides CDR1 SGHDN and CDR2 FVKESK. Taken from cysteine to phenylalanine, the CDR3 has 16 residues. The kept DNA is CDR3 alone, 48 bases in frame from the first base.